The clone carrying this T cell receptor beta chain was recorded at least ten times. The antigen remains unidentified. The CDR3 has 17 residues. Germline CDR1 is SGHVS and CDR2 is FQNEAQ. Between the trimmed V and J ends, which lost 4 bases and 2 bases, there was a span of 15 bases. The sample originates from a study of early T cells in non-severe SARS-CoV-2 infection. In the study overall: Unpaired chains resulted from sequencing bulk RNA of unsorted whole blood.

Broader study findings: There was a bias toward anti-spike CD8 responses in VDJdb matching, which missed private and CD4 specificities.

TCRdb analysed the 5' RACE reads with MiXCR anew, one entry per CDR3 protein. The sample contains roughly 35,000 distinct CDR3 sequences, around 9% of which appear only once. The chain carries TRBV7-8 and TRBJ1-6; tentatively, D is TRBD1 (6 bases). The clonotype originates from an adult who was a healthcare worker with PCR-confirmed SARS-CoV-2 infection or an uninfected control (not recorded which). Sequencing input: whole blood. The CDR3 sequence: CASSSPGGGTYNSPLHF. The DNA of the CDR3 is TGTGCCAGCAGCTCCCCCGGTGGGGGCACCTATAATTCACCCCTCCACTTT.